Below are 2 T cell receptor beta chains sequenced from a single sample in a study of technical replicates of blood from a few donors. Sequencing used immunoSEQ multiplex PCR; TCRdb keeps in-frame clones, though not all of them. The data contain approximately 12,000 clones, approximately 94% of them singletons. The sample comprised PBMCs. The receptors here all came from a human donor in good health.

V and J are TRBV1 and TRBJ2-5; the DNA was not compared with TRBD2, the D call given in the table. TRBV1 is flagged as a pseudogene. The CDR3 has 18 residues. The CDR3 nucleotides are TGCACCAGCAGCCAAGATTGGCTAGGTCTGTCGGGAGAAGAGACCCAGTACTTC. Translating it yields CTSSQDWLGLSGEETQYF.

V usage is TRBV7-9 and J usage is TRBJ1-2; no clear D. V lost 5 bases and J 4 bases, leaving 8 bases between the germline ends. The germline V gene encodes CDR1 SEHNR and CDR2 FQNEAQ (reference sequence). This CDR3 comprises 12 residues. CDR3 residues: CASSTNSYGYTF. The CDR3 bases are TGTGCCAGCAGCACCAACAGCTATGGCTACACCTTC.